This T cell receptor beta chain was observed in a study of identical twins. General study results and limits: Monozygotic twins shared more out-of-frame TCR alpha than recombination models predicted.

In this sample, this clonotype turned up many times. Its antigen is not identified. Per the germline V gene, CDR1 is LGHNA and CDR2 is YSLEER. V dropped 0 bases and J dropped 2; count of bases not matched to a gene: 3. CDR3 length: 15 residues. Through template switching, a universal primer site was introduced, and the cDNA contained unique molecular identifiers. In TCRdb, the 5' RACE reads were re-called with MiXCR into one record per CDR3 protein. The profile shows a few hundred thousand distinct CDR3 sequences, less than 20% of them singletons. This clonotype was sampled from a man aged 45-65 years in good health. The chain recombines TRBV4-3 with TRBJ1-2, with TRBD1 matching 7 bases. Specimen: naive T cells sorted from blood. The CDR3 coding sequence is TGCGCCAGCAGCCAAGAGACAGGGACGAACTATGGCTACACCTTC. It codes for CASSQETGTNYGYTF.